These 28 T cell receptor beta chains were sequenced from one sample in a study of cytomegalovirus exposure and HLA in healthy donors. Researchers ran the PCR with 60 Vbeta and 13 Jbeta primers. Produced via immunoSEQ multiplex PCR; TCRdb's table is partial and in-frame only. The sample has roughly 93,000 clones, about three quarters seen once. The sequenced sample consisted of PBMCs. The receptors here all came from a human donor in good health.

This chain links TRBV7-8 with TRBJ1-1; unclear D gene. V lost 1 base to trimming and J lost 2 bases, with 5 bases between them. This CDR3 is 13 amino acids long. CDR1 is SGHVS and CDR2 is FQNEAQ in the germline V gene. CDR3 sequence (DNA): TGTGCCAGCAGCTTAGACAGCAACACTGAAGCTTTCTTT. Its protein product is CASSLDSNTEAFF.

This rearrangement joins TRBV18 to TRBJ2-2, with TRBD2 matching over 14 bases. After removal of 5 bases from V and 8 bases from J, the junction contained 16 bases not matched to a gene. The CDR3 totals 19 residues. CDR1 and CDR2 from the germline V gene are KGHSH and LQKENI. CDR3 sequence (DNA): TGTGCCAGCTCAGCCCTGCCCGGGACTAGCGGGAGATGGCCGGGGGAGCTGTTTTTT. This sequence encodes CASSALPGTSGRWPGELFF. The variable domain in full, with the rest retrieved from reference TRBV18 and TRBJ2-2, is NAGVMQNPRHLVRRRGQEARLRCSPMKGHSHVYWYRQLPEEGLKFMVYLQKENIIDESGMPKERFSAEFPKEGPSILRIQQVVRGDSAAYFCASSALPGTSGRWPGELFFGEGSRLTVL.

The V call is TRBV29-1, the J call TRBJ2-3; a weak D match, TRBD1 (6 bases). The CDR3 sequence is 14 residues long. Trimming cost V 0 bases and J 8 bases, with 15 bases left between them. The germline gives CDR1 SQVTM, CDR2 ANQGSEA. CDR3 sequence: CSVEDRDILGTQYF. The CDR3, as DNA: TGCAGCGTTGAAGATCGGGACATCCTGGGTACGCAGTATTTT.

This chain links TRBV7-9 with TRBJ2-7, with 9 nucleotides matching TRBD1. With V trimmed by 5 bases and J by 2 bases, 10 bases remained unmatched. This CDR3 comprises 16 residues. Germline CDR1 and CDR2: SEHNR and FQNEAQ (reference sequence). The DNA for the CDR3 is TGTGCCAGCAGCATCGGACAGGGGCCCATAACCTACGAGCAGTACTTC. Amino acid sequence: CASSIGQGPITYEQYF.

The chain carries TRBV2 and TRBJ2-7; 8 bases fit TRBD2. The V gene's germline CDR1 is SNHLY and CDR2 FYNNEI. V lost 6 bases to trimming and J lost 3 bases; unmatched junction nucleotides: 10. The CDR3 is made up of 15 amino acids. This CDR3 reads CASSQIGTSVYEQYF. Here the CDR3 DNA reads TGTGCCAGCAGCCAAATCGGGACTAGTGTCTACGAGCAGTACTTC.

This clone was seen a handful of times. The V gene is TRBV6-6, the J gene TRBJ2-1; no clear D gene. Trimming left V 6 bases short and J 9 bases short, with 12 bases between. Germline V CDR1 and CDR2: MNHNY, SVGAGI (reference sequence). The CDR3 is made up of 12 amino acids. The CDR3 is CASSRSPGEQFF. CDR3 DNA sequence: TGTGCCAGCAGCCGTAGTCCCGGTGAGCAGTTCTTC.

The chain is built from TRBV7-9 and TRBJ1-2, with TRBD1 identical over 8 bases. The CDR3 is 15 amino acids. The ends lost 4 bases at V and 6 bases at J; junction bases unmatched: 10. The V gene's germline CDR1 is SEHNR and CDR2 FQNEAQ (reference sequence). CDR3 nucleotides: TGTGCCAGCAGCTGGCAGGGGGCGCAGGTGGATGGCTACACCTTC. Translated, it gives CASSWQGAQVDGYTF.

The V call is TRBV21-1, the J call TRBJ1-1; the table names TRBD1, a call not compared with the DNA. TRBV21-1 counts as a pseudogene. The CDR3 is made up of 17 amino acids. Written as DNA, the CDR3 is TGTGCCAGCAGCAAAGGGTTGGGACAGGCTTTGAACACTGAAGCTTTCTTT. This codes for CASSKGLGQALNTEAFF.

The sample holds a few counts of this clone. The V and J genes are TRBV18 and TRBJ1-1; no clear D. CDR1 KGHSH and CDR2 LQKENI come from the germline V gene. This CDR3 has 11 residues. Trimming took off 5 bases at V and 5 bases at J, with 6 bases between the two ends. The CDR3 DNA follows: TGTGCCAGCTCATTTGAGACTGAAGCTTTCTTT. Translated: CASSFETEAFF. Filled out from reference TRBV18 and TRBJ1-1, the complete variable domain reads NAGVMQNPRHLVRRRGQEARLRCSPMKGHSHVYWYRQLPEEGLKFMVYLQKENIIDESGMPKERFSAEFPKEGPSILRIQQVVRGDSAAYFCASSFETEAFFGQGTRLTVV.

This clone was detected only once. The CDR3 loop reads CASSGGGIEKLFF. The CDR3 coding sequence is TGTGCCAGCAGCGGAGGAGGGATTGAAAAACTGTTTTTT. The genes are TRBV9 and TRBJ1-4, with unresolved D. V lost 3 bases and J 7 bases, leaving 10 bases between the germline ends. The V gene's germline CDR1 is SGDLS and CDR2 YYNGEE. The CDR3 extends over 13 amino acids.

The chain is built from TRBV19 and TRBJ2-5; D unclear. CDR1 LNHDA and CDR2 SQIVND come from the germline V gene (reference sequence). The CDR3 loop spans 13 amino acids. The V end lost 6 bases, the J end lost 1 base, and 9 bases lay between the germline ends. The CDR3 DNA is TGTGCCAGTAGGCTACTACCCCAAGAGACCCAGTACTTC. It translates to CASRLLPQETQYF.

This rearrangement joins TRBV2 to TRBJ1-5; 12 bases agree with TRBD1. This CDR3 is built from 16 residues. The junction had 8 bases not matched to a gene; V was cut back by 4 bases and J by 7 bases. Germline CDR1 reads SNHLY; CDR2 reads FYNNEI. CDR3 amino acids: CASSAMGTGGRQPQHF. CDR3 in DNA: TGTGCCAGCAGTGCCATGGGGACAGGGGGCCGGCAGCCCCAGCATTTT.

The chain uses TRBV1 and TRBJ1-5; the table's D call, TRBD1, has no DNA check behind it. TRBV1 is a recognized pseudogene. This CDR3 contains 16 residues. The CDR3 DNA reads as TGCACCACCTATGCAAGAGACAGGCGCGAGCATCAGCCCCAGCATTTT. This sequence encodes CTTYARDRREHQPQHF.

This clone was detected a few times. At one boundary the junction diverges from the germline segment, which might be a read error. The CDR3 DNA is TGTTCCAGCAGCTTTAATCGGGATGGCTACACCTTC. Translation: CSSSFNRDGYTF. This rearrangement joins TRBV7-9 to TRBJ1-2; no clear D gene. In germline, CDR1 is SEHNR, CDR2 FQNEAQ (reference sequence). The CDR3 contains 12 residues.

The rearrangement links TRBV6-1 to TRBJ2-7, with D unclear. The germline V gene has CDR1 MNHNS and CDR2 SASEGT. CDR3 length: 16 residues. Trimming left V 1 base short and J 6 bases short, with 19 bases between. The CDR3 protein is CASSEGSLISGGEQYF. The CDR3 DNA follows: TGTGCCAGCAGTGAAGGTTCCCTGATTTCGGGTGGCGAGCAGTACTTC.

The rearrangement links TRBV30 to TRBJ2-7, with D possibly TRBD1 on 6 matching bases. The CDR3 length is 13 residues. V lost 4 bases and J lost 5, with 15 bases in between. The germline gives CDR1 GTSNPN, CDR2 SVGIG (reference sequence). The CDR3 sequence: CAWKGQGIHEQYF. CDR3 DNA sequence: TGTGCCTGGAAGGGGCAGGGGATCCACGAGCAGTACTTC. Full variable domain (remainder filled in from reference TRBV30 and TRBJ2-7): SQTIHQWPATLVQPVGSPLSLECTVEGTSNPNLYWYRQAAGRGLQLLFYSVGIGQISSEVPQNLSASRPQDRQFILSSKKLLLSDSGFYLCAWKGQGIHEQYFGPGTRLTVT.

This chain connects TRBV6-1 to TRBJ2-1; D might be TRBD1 (6 bases). The CDR3 has 13 amino acids. CDR1 is MNHNS and CDR2 is SASEGT in the germline V gene. Trimming removed 10 bases from V and 0 bases from J, with 10 bases in between. The CDR3 here is CATTRGSYNEQFF. In nucleotides, the CDR3 is TGTGCCACCACCAGGGGCTCCTACAATGAGCAGTTCTTC.

This sequence joins TRBV27 and TRBJ2-5; 8 bases match TRBD2. The germline V gene has CDR1 MNHEY and CDR2 SMNVEV (reference sequence). V lost 5 bases, J lost 1 base, and 6 bases stayed unmatched. The CDR3 loop spans 15 amino acids. The CDR3 DNA sequence: TGTGCCAGCAGTCAGCCGGGACTAGGCCAAGAGACCCAGTACTTC. As protein: CASSQPGLGQETQYF.

Notes on this clone: This sample includes further DNA sequences coding for the same CDR3. The chain links TRBV18 to TRBJ2-1, with D hard to call. V was trimmed by 3 bases and J by 10 bases, leaving 7 bases between them. The CDR3 is made up of 11 amino acids. Germline-derived CDR1 and CDR2 are KGHSH and LQKENI. This chain's CDR3 is CASSPGLEQFF. CDR3 bases: TGTGCCAGCTCACCTGGGCTAGAGCAGTTCTTC.

V gene TRBV19 combines with J gene TRBJ1-2; TRBD1 agrees at 10 bases. Trimming at V came to 7 bases and at J to 3 bases, leaving 5 bases not matched to a gene. CDR1 is LNHDA and CDR2 is SQIVND in the germline V gene (reference sequence). The CDR3 contains 14 residues. The CDR3 loop is CASKRTGGYYGYTF. As DNA, the CDR3 is TGTGCCAGTAAAAGGACAGGGGGATACTATGGCTACACCTTC.

The CDR3 sequence: CAWSSTGGLTEAFF. The CDR3 region has the DNA TGTGCCTGGAGTTCGACAGGGGGCCTCACTGAAGCTTTCTTT. This sequence joins TRBV30 and TRBJ1-1; TRBD1 aligns across 10 bases. Unmatched junction bases numbered 4, after V lost 2 bases and J lost 4 bases. Germline V CDR1 and CDR2: GTSNPN, SVGIG (reference sequence). CDR3 length: 14 amino acids.

Only a few counts were recorded for this clone. The V call is TRBV6-6, the J call TRBJ2-7; no definite D call. The CDR3 spans 12 residues. Germline CDR1 and CDR2: MNHNY and SVGAGI (reference sequence). V lost 4 bases to trimming and J lost 4 bases, with 8 bases between them. The CDR3 DNA reads TGTGCCAGCAGTTTAGAGAGATACGAGCAGTACTTC. It yields the protein CASSLERYEQYF.

The CDR3 is CAIKGTSQPGELFF. CDR3 in DNA: TGTGCCATCAAGGGGACTAGCCAGCCCGGGGAGCTGTTTTTT. The chain couples TRBV10-3 to TRBJ2-2; TRBD2 matches at 9 bases. The germline V gene encodes CDR1 ENHRY and CDR2 SYGVKD. The V segment lost 7 bases and the J segment 6 bases; nucleotides outside the gene matches: 6. The CDR3 consists of 14 residues.

This chain connects TRBV5-1 to TRBJ2-3; possible D gene TRBD2, 5 bases. The CDR3 has 16 amino acids. The germline V gene encodes CDR1 SGHRS and CDR2 YFSETQ. V lost 2 bases and J 4 bases, leaving 17 bases between the germline ends. CDR3 amino acids: CASSFFPSWSSDTQYF. As DNA, the CDR3 is TGCGCCAGCAGCTTTTTCCCTAGCTGGAGTTCAGATACGCAGTATTTT.

The J gene is TRBJ2-1, the V gene TRBV6-1, with D possibly TRBD2 on 6 matching bases. The CDR3 length is 14 residues. V was cut by 10 bases and J by 7 bases, with 20 bases left in between. Germline-derived CDR1 and CDR2 are MNHNS and SASEGT. The CDR3 spells CATMIGTHLNEQFF. The CDR3 DNA reads as TGTGCCACCATGATTGGGACTCACCTTAATGAGCAGTTCTTC.

This chain joins TRBV5-4 and TRBJ2-4, with TRBD2 matching 12 bases. CDR1 is SGHNT and CDR2 is YYREEE in the germline V gene (reference sequence). The CDR3 extends over 16 amino acids. Trimming cost V 4 bases and J 3 bases; bases outside gene matches: 5. Here the CDR3 reads CASSGGLAGHKNIQYF. The CDR3 DNA sequence: TGTGCCAGCAGCGGCGGACTAGCGGGGCACAAAAACATTCAGTACTTC.

The rearrangement joins TRBV19 to TRBJ2-3, with a tentative D call TRBD2 (6 bases). V was trimmed by 8 bases and J by 0 bases, leaving 12 bases between them. This CDR3 contains 14 residues. The germline V gene has CDR1 LNHDA and CDR2 SQIVND (reference sequence). CDR3: CASRGTRSTDTQYF. The CDR3, as DNA: TGTGCCAGTCGCGGGACCCGGAGCACAGATACGCAGTATTTT.

The chain is built from TRBV11-2 and TRBJ2-6; D is perhaps TRBD1 (5 bases). Trimming removed 3 bases at V and 1 base at J, with 16 bases between. Germline CDR1 and CDR2: SGHAT and FQNNGV. The CDR3 sequence is 18 residues long. CDR3 residues: CASSFNRLTTSGANVLTF. CDR3 nucleotides: TGTGCCAGCAGCTTTAACAGGCTTACGACTTCTGGGGCCAACGTCCTGACTTTC.